These 20 T cell receptor beta chains came from one sample sequenced in a study of OX40 agonist ivuxolimab in advanced cancers. Method: immunoSEQ multiplex PCR; TCRdb's copy keeps in-frame clones and lacks some. The repertoire holds tens of thousands of clones, approximately 88% seen once, with 9.5% to 10% in the top ten. Sequenced here: CD4+ or CD8+ T cells sorted from blood, sampled in a trial of the OX40 agonist ivuxolimab. These receptors originate from an adult with an advanced solid tumor such as melanoma, head and neck, liver or kidney cancer.

This chain connects TRBV7-3 to TRBJ2-1; D gene uncertain. Looked up from germline, CDR1 is SGHTA and CDR2 is FQGTGA. Trimming cost V 5 bases and J 10 bases, with 12 bases left between them. CDR3 size: 12 residues. CDR3 DNA sequence: TGTGCCAGCAGCCCGGTTGGTGGGGAGCAGTTCTTC. This encodes CASSPVGGEQFF.

The V gene is TRBV4-3, the J gene TRBJ1-3; D is uncertain. CDR1 and CDR2 from the germline V gene are LGHNA and YSLEER. The CDR3 covers 14 residues. Trimming cost V 0 bases and J 4 bases, with 7 bases left between them. CDR3: CASSQDLRGNTIYF. Written as DNA, the CDR3 is TGCGCCAGCAGCCAAGATCTCAGGGGAAACACCATATATTTT.

This clone came up once. The rearrangement uses TRBV2 and TRBJ1-4, with TRBD1 identical over 10 bases. Trimming removed 6 bases from V and 6 bases from J; junction bases left unmatched: 4. Germline V gene data show CDR1 as SNHLY and CDR2 as FYNNEI. The CDR3 contains 14 residues. The CDR3: CASRTGGTDEKLFF. The CDR3, as DNA: TGTGCCAGCAGGACAGGGGGCACGGATGAAAAACTGTTTTTT.

The V gene is TRBV7-2, the J gene TRBJ2-1; D is possibly TRBD2 (5 bases). V was trimmed by 4 bases and J by 6 bases, leaving 19 bases between them. Per the germline V gene, CDR1 is SGHTA and CDR2 is FQGNSA. This CDR3 comprises 16 residues. The CDR3 spells CASSSASGNYFNEQFF. For the CDR3, the DNA is TGTGCCAGCAGCTCAGCATCCGGGAACTATTTCAATGAGCAGTTCTTC. Combining the CDR3 with reference TRBV7-2 and TRBJ2-1 gives the whole variable domain GAGVSQSPSNKVTEKGKDVELRCDPISGHTALYWYRQSLGQGLEFLIYFQGNSAPDKSGLPSDRFSAERTGGSVSTLTIQRTQQEDSAVYLCASSSASGNYFNEQFFGPGTRLTVL.

The chain's CDR3 is CASSATIYGYTF. The CDR3 region has the DNA TGTGCCAGCAGCGCCACTATTTATGGCTACACCTTC. The rearrangement links TRBV6-5 to TRBJ1-2; D is undetermined. V lost 6 bases, J lost 5 bases, and 10 bases lay in between. Germline V gene sequence: CDR1 MNHEY, CDR2 SVGAGI. The CDR3 sequence is 12 residues long.

The rearrangement links TRBV9 to TRBJ1-3, with D unclear. V lost 0 bases to trimming and J lost 2 bases, with 9 bases between them. Per the germline V gene, CDR1 is SGDLS and CDR2 is YYNGEE. The CDR3 is 15 amino acids. The CDR3 protein is CASSVGPIPGNTIYF. In DNA form, the CDR3 reads TGTGCCAGCAGCGTAGGCCCCATCCCTGGAAACACCATATATTTT.

Only a few counts were recorded for this clone. The rearrangement uses TRBV29-1 and TRBJ1-1, with 9 bases fitting TRBD1. The length of the CDR3 is 13 residues. Germline CDR1 SQVTM, CDR2 ANQGSEA. Trimming removed 1 base from V and 8 bases from J; junction bases left unmatched: 5. The CDR3 nucleotides read TGCAGCGTTGAAGGGCGGACAGGGGACGAAGCTTTCTTT. This codes for CSVEGRTGDEAFF.

The chain recombines TRBV7-2 with TRBJ2-3; 7 bases map to TRBD2. In germline, CDR1 is SGHTA, CDR2 FQGNSA. This CDR3 contains 15 residues. Unmatched junction bases numbered 7, after V lost 6 bases and J lost 1 base. For the CDR3, the DNA is TGTGCCAGCAGGCCCCGACTAGCAGGCACAGATACGCAGTATTTT. It encodes CASRPRLAGTDTQYF.

The chain links TRBV6-6 to TRBJ1-3; no clear D. The CDR3 spans 13 residues. Germline values: CDR1 MNHNY, CDR2 SVGAGI (reference sequence). Deletions cut 5 bases from V and 0 bases from J, with 5 bases between. The CDR3 loop reads CASSKNSGNTIYF. The CDR3 DNA sequence: TGTGCCAGCAGTAAAAACTCTGGAAACACCATATATTTT.

The chain couples TRBV5-1 to TRBJ2-4; TRBD2 might be the D (5 bases). The CDR3 runs to 17 residues. The V and J ends lost 2 bases and 1 base respectively, with 16 bases between them. Germline CDR1 is SGHRS and CDR2 is YFSETQ. CDR3 amino acids: CASSFPQRGLAKNIQYF. In DNA, the CDR3 is TGCGCCAGCAGCTTCCCCCAACGGGGTTTGGCCAAAAACATTCAGTACTTC.

The chain recombines TRBV9 with TRBJ2-5, with TRBD2 as a possible D gene (5 bases). The J call may be mistaken, given a closer DNA end match to TRBJ2-7. Germline V gene lookup returns CDR1 SGDLS and CDR2 YYNGEE. The CDR3 contains 16 residues. Written as DNA, the CDR3 is TGTGCCAGCAGCGTAGGGCCTAGCTATAGCTCCTACGAGCAGTACTTC. Amino acid sequence: CASSVGPSYSSYEQYF.

The chain has TRBV2 and TRBJ1-1, with D tentatively TRBD1 (6 bases). This CDR3 comprises 14 residues. Trimming removed 6 bases at V and 4 bases at J, with 15 bases between. CDR1 and CDR2 from the germline V gene are SNHLY and FYNNEI. CDR3 in DNA: TGTGCCAGCAGAGGCCCTACAGGGACCACTGAAGCTTTCTTT. Amino acid sequence: CASRGPTGTTEAFF.

The chain recombines TRBV15 with TRBJ2-2, with TRBD2 identical over 8 bases. Trimming removed 0 bases from V and 4 bases from J; junction bases left unmatched: 7. Germline values: CDR1 LNHNV, CDR2 YYDKDF (reference sequence). This CDR3 contains 17 residues. CDR3 sequence: CATSRDTASGLTGELFF. The CDR3 coding sequence is TGTGCCACCAGCAGAGATACGGCTAGCGGGCTCACCGGGGAGCTGTTTTTT.

The chain joins TRBV28 to TRBJ1-2, with TRBD1 matching over 10 bases. Losses at the gene ends were 6 bases for V and 2 bases for J; bases not matched to a gene: 3. Germline CDR1 reads MDHEN; CDR2 reads SYDVKM. This CDR3 is 14 amino acids long. The CDR3 spells CASRATGGNYGYTF. The CDR3 coding sequence is TGTGCCAGCAGGGCGACAGGGGGCAACTATGGCTACACCTTC.

V and J are TRBV4-1 and TRBJ1-3; D gene ambiguous. CDR1 is MGHRA and CDR2 is YSYEKL in the germline V gene. The CDR3 is made up of 15 amino acids. The ends were cut back, 4 bases at V and 0 bases at J, with 10 bases in the middle. For the CDR3, the DNA is TGCGCCAGCAGCCGATGGGCCCTCTCTGGAAACACCATATATTTT. It specifies CASSRWALSGNTIYF.

The V and J genes are TRBV5-6 and TRBJ2-6; no definite D call. In germline, CDR1 is SGHDT, CDR2 YYEEEE. The ends were cut back, 6 bases at V and 1 base at J, with 5 bases in the middle. The CDR3 contains 13 residues. DNA for the CDR3: TGTGCCAGCATGCTTTCTGGGGCCAACGTCCTGACTTTC. This sequence encodes CASMLSGANVLTF.

V is TRBV28 and J is TRBJ2-3; the D gene could be TRBD1 or TRBD2 (5 bases each). V was pared by 1 base and J by 3 bases, with 11 bases between. CDR1 is MDHEN and CDR2 is SYDVKM in the germline V gene. The CDR3 has 15 amino acids. The chain's CDR3 is CASSLYEGRTDTQYF. DNA of the CDR3: TGTGCCAGCAGTTTATATGAGGGGCGAACAGATACGCAGTATTTT.

The rearrangement uses TRBV5-5 and TRBJ2-3; D ambiguous. V shed 2 bases and J shed 3 bases, with 10 bases lying between them. This CDR3 has 14 amino acids. The germline CDR1 and CDR2 sequences are SGHKS and YYEKEE (reference sequence). The CDR3 protein is CASSFRLETDTQYF. The CDR3 DNA follows: TGTGCCAGCAGCTTTCGCCTAGAAACAGATACGCAGTATTTT.

The chain carries TRBV19 and TRBJ2-1; 9 nucleotides agree with TRBD1. This CDR3 contains 15 residues. The V and J ends lost 3 bases and 7 bases, in that order; junction bases with no gene match: 7. The germline V gene encodes CDR1 LNHDA and CDR2 SQIVND (reference sequence). CDR3 residues: CASSMWTGVRNEQFF. The DNA of the CDR3 is TGTGCCAGTAGTATGTGGACAGGGGTGAGAAATGAGCAGTTCTTC.

This clone has just one count. The chain is built from TRBV5-1 and TRBJ2-2; 8 bases are shared with TRBD2. The CDR3 consists of 18 residues. CDR1 is SGHRS and CDR2 is YFSETQ in the germline V gene. The ends lost 4 bases at V and 1 base at J; junction bases unmatched: 12. The CDR3 nucleotides are TGCGCCAGCAGCCCCAGGCAGGGCAGCGGGAGGAACACCGGGGAGCTGTTTTTT. This translates into CASSPRQGSGRNTGELFF.